This T cell receptor (beta chain) was identified in a study of cytomegalovirus exposure and HLA in healthy donors. Study-wide points: In an earlier analysis, most TCR beta V segments were productive about 87% or about 30% of the time. Cytomegalovirus status was reportedly diagnosed by the classifier with high sensitivity and specificity.

Trimming shortened V by 3 bases and J by 3 bases, and 3 bases separated the two germline ends. The CDR3 is 12 amino acids. The V gene's germline CDR1 is SNHLY and CDR2 FYNNEI. In regard to this clone: Its antigen is not identified.

Amplification used 60 Vbeta primers and 13 Jbeta primers. Assay: immunoSEQ multiplex PCR; the TCRdb copy retains only in-frame clones and omits some. The table includes 200,000 to 250,000 clones, 75% to 90% detected once. Material for sequencing was PBMCs. The rearrangement links TRBV2 to TRBJ1-5, with D uncertain. The clonotype originates from a woman younger than 35 in good health and CMV-seronegative. The CDR3 nucleotides are TGTGCCAGCAGTGACAACAATCAGCCCCAGCATTTT. This codes for CASSDNNQPQHF.